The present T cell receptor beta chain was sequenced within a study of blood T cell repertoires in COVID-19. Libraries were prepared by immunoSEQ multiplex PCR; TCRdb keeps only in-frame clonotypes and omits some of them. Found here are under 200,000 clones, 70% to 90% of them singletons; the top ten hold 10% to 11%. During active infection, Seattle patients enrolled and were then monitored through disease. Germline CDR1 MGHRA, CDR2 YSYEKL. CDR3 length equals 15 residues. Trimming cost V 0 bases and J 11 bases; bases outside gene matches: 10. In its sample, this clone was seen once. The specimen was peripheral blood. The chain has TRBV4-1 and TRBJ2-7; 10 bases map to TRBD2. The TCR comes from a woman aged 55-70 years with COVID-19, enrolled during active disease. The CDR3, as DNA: TGCGCCAGCAGCCAAGACCGGTGGCTAGCGGGAGAGAAGTACTTC. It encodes CASSQDRWLAGEKYF.